The 21 T cell receptor beta chains presented below share a single source sample, sequenced in a study of T cell changes during pregnancy in multiple sclerosis. Using immunoSEQ multiplex PCR, the repertoire was profiled, and TCRdb retains in-frame clones only, with some absent. The table has around 100,000 clones, more than 90% seen once. The sample was peripheral blood, taken in the second trimester of pregnancy. These receptors came from a female donor with multiple sclerosis, enrolled in a pregnancy study.

The chain has TRBV5-5 and TRBJ1-4, with TRBD1 as a possible D gene (5 bases). From germline, CDR1 is SGHKS and CDR2 YYEKEE (reference sequence). Trimming took 1 base from V and 8 from J, leaving 12 bases between them. The CDR3 sequence is 14 residues long. The CDR3, as DNA: TGTGCCAGCAGCTTGCTCCAGGGTGGGGAAAAACTGTTTTTT. Protein: CASSLLQGGEKLFF.

The table lists this clone with a count of one. One junction end disagrees with the germline gene, perhaps due to a read error. The CDR3 DNA reads TGTGCCAGCAGTCTATCCTTTAGCGGAAGCTCCTACGAGCAGTACTTC. It codes for CASSLSFSGSSYEQYF. The J gene is TRBJ2-7, the V gene TRBV27, with a possible D match to TRBD2 (6 bases). The CDR3 spans 16 residues. CDR1 MNHEY and CDR2 SMNVEV come from the germline V gene (reference sequence).

The chain uses TRBV5-1 and TRBJ1-4, with D possibly being TRBD1 (6 bases). The germline V and J ends were trimmed by 0 bases and 8 bases, with 17 bases remaining between them. The CDR3 runs 16 residues. Germline values: CDR1 SGHRS, CDR2 YFSETQ. The CDR3 DNA follows: TGCGCCAGCAGCTTGGAGGGGACATCGGGGCGGGAAAAACTGTTTTTT. Amino acids: CASSLEGTSGREKLFF. Looking up the rest from reference TRBV5-1 and TRBJ1-4 gives the full variable domain: KAGVTQTPRYLIKTRGQQVTLSCSPISGHRSVSWYQQTPGQGLQFLFEYFSETQRNKGNFPGRFSGRQFSNSRSEMNVSTLELGDSALYLCASSLEGTSGREKLFFGSGTQLSVL.

The J gene is TRBJ2-4, the V gene TRBV6-5; D is perhaps TRBD1 (6 bases). V gave up 7 bases and J gave up 8 bases, with 15 bases separating them. The CDR3 consists of 13 residues. CDR1 and CDR2 (germline): MNHEY, SVGAGI. DNA of the CDR3: TGTGCCAGCATCCCGACAGGTCCGGACATTCAGTACTTC. Amino acids: CASIPTGPDIQYF.

The J gene is TRBJ1-1, the V gene TRBV5-1, with D perhaps TRBD1 (5 bases). This CDR3 has 17 residues. Germline assignment: CDR1 SGHRS and CDR2 YFSETQ. V gave up 0 bases and J gave up 2 bases, with 17 bases separating them. The CDR3 DNA reads as TGCGCCAGCAGCTTGGGGGACGCGGGGTGGGTAAACACTGAAGCTTTCTTT. Amino acids: CASSLGDAGWVNTEAFF.

The chain recombines TRBV30 with TRBJ2-5; 9 bases are shared with TRBD1. With V trimmed by 5 bases and J by 4 bases, 5 bases remained unmatched. The germline V gene has CDR1 GTSNPN and CDR2 SVGIG (reference sequence). The CDR3 has 13 amino acids. The CDR3: CAWHRDRAETQYF. CDR3 coding DNA: TGTGCCTGGCACCGGGACAGGGCAGAGACCCAGTACTTC.

V usage is TRBV5-6 and J usage is TRBJ2-7; 10 bases map to TRBD2. The germline gives CDR1 SGHDT, CDR2 YYEEEE. This CDR3 contains 15 residues. With V trimmed by 0 bases and J by 4 bases, 4 bases remained unmatched. This chain's CDR3 is CASSLGGTSVYEQYF. In DNA form, the CDR3 reads TGTGCCAGCAGCTTGGGTGGGACTAGCGTATACGAGCAGTACTTC.

The chain recombines TRBV7-9 with TRBJ2-7; 9 bases map to TRBD1. Germline V CDR1 and CDR2: SEHNR, FQNEAQ (reference sequence). V lost 0 bases and J lost 6; bases outside the gene matches: 15. The CDR3 totals 18 residues. CDR3 nucleotides: TGTGCCAGCAGCTTAGCGGAAGGTCTTGGGGACAGGGTTTTCGAGCAGTACTTC. Translation: CASSLAEGLGDRVFEQYF.

The V and J genes are TRBV7-8 and TRBJ2-1; 8 bases align to TRBD1. The CDR3 has 16 residues. Unmatched junction bases numbered 12, after V lost 3 bases and J lost 8 bases. The V gene's germline CDR1 is SGHVS and CDR2 FQNEAQ. CDR3 residues: CASSFRGQGETDEQFF. DNA for the CDR3: TGTGCCAGCAGCTTCCGAGGACAGGGTGAGACGGATGAGCAGTTCTTC.

J is TRBJ1-1 and V is TRBV7-9, with unresolved D. This CDR3 has 13 amino acids. Germline V lookup: CDR1 SEHNR, CDR2 FQNEAQ (reference sequence). Trimming took off 5 bases at V and 2 bases at J, with 9 bases between the two ends. The CDR3 reads CASSPEINTEAFF. The CDR3, as DNA: TGTGCCAGCAGCCCTGAGATAAACACTGAAGCTTTCTTT.

The count of this clone is one. The V call is TRBV18, the J call TRBJ1-5; a possible D gene is TRBD1 (6 bases). Germline CDR1 reads KGHSH; CDR2 reads LQKENI. The V end lost 1 base, the J end lost 0 bases, and 10 bases lay between the germline ends. The CDR3 length is 16 residues. Here the CDR3 reads CASSPRQVNSNQPQHF. The CDR3 DNA is TGTGCCAGCTCACCACGACAGGTAAATAGCAATCAGCCCCAGCATTTT.

The gene calls are TRBV6-5 and TRBJ2-6, with TRBD1 as a possible D gene (5 bases). V dropped 4 bases and J dropped 4 bases, with 11 bases sitting between them. The V gene's germline CDR1 is MNHEY and CDR2 SVGAGI. The CDR3 is 15 amino acids. For the CDR3, the DNA is TGTGCCAGCAGTTCTGTTGGGGCCGGGGCCAACGTCCTGACTTTC. Translating gives CASSSVGAGANVLTF.

This chain uses TRBV19 with TRBJ1-5; TRBD1 aligns across 9 bases. The CDR3 spans 15 residues. Unmatched junction bases numbered 6, after V lost 9 bases and J lost 0 bases. CDR1 LNHDA and CDR2 SQIVND come from the germline V gene (reference sequence). CDR3 residues: CASLQGANSNQPQHF. The CDR3 DNA reads as TGTGCCAGCCTACAGGGGGCTAATAGCAATCAGCCCCAGCATTTT.

V usage is TRBV7-9 and J usage is TRBJ2-7; tentatively, D is TRBD1 (6 bases). V dropped 5 bases and J dropped 7 bases, with 18 bases sitting between them. The CDR3 sequence is 14 residues long. Looked up from germline, CDR1 is SEHNR and CDR2 is FQNEAQ (reference sequence). The CDR3 loop is CASSRLGPGVEQYF. The CDR3 region has the DNA TGTGCCAGCAGCCGCCTAGGCCCAGGGGTTGAGCAGTACTTC. Together with reference TRBV7-9 and TRBJ2-7, the CDR3 gives the full variable domain: DTGVSQNPRHKITKRGQNVTFRCDPISEHNRLYWYRQTLGQGPEFLTYFQNEAQLEKSRLLSDRFSAERPKGSFSTLEIQRTEQGDSAMYLCASSRLGPGVEQYFGPGTRLTVT.

This clone is a singleton in its sample. J is TRBJ1-2 and V is TRBV7-8, with a weak D call TRBD1 (6 bases). This CDR3 spans 14 amino acids. Trimming left V 5 bases short and J 8 bases short, with 18 bases between. Germline V gene sequence: CDR1 SGHVS, CDR2 FQNEAQ. CDR3 sequence reads: CASSPLGGGQGYTF. In nucleotides, the CDR3 is TGTGCCAGCAGCCCCCTAGGGGGGGGGCAGGGCTACACCTTC.

The chain uses TRBV5-4 and TRBJ2-1; a weak D match, TRBD2 (6 bases). The germline V gene encodes CDR1 SGHNT and CDR2 YYREEE (reference sequence). V dropped 2 bases and J dropped 5 bases, with 20 bases sitting between them. The CDR3 contains 17 residues. The CDR3 coding sequence is TGTGCCAGCAGCTTTCTCGGGGGTAAGCGGGTGAACAATGAGCAGTTCTTC. Translating gives CASSFLGGKRVNNEQFF.

This clone was detected once. The V gene is TRBV4-3, the J gene TRBJ2-1; possible D gene TRBD2, 5 bases. The V end was cut by 0 bases, the J end by 10 bases, with 16 bases between. CDR3 size: 15 residues. CDR1 and CDR2 (germline): LGHNA, YSLEER. The CDR3 protein is CASSQDLTRWTEQFF. Here the CDR3 DNA reads TGCGCCAGCAGCCAAGATCTTACTAGGTGGACCGAGCAGTTCTTC.

The CDR3 is CASSLVRTEGNTIYF. The CDR3 DNA reads as TGTGCCAGCAGCTTAGTGAGGACAGAAGGAAACACCATATATTTT. The V call is TRBV7-2, the J call TRBJ1-3; D possibly corresponds to TRBD1 (6 bases). The CDR3 has 15 amino acids. Trimming took off 1 base at V and 4 bases at J, with 11 bases between the two ends. The V gene's germline CDR1 is SGHTA and CDR2 FQGNSA.

The rearrangement uses TRBV6-4 and TRBJ2-1; 7 bases map to TRBD1. CDR1 is MRHNA, CDR2 SNTAGT, per germline. The CDR3 runs 15 residues. With V trimmed by 10 bases and J by 3 bases, 12 bases remained unmatched. DNA for the CDR3: TGTGCCAAGAGACAGGGATGGCGACGCTACAATGAGCAGTTCTTC. Translated, it gives CAKRQGWRRYNEQFF.

The chain links TRBV28 to TRBJ1-1, with D unclear. Looked up from germline, CDR1 is MDHEN and CDR2 is SYDVKM. The length of the CDR3 is 13 residues. Trimming cost V 3 bases and J 6 bases, with 11 bases left between them. In DNA form, the CDR3 reads TGTGCCAGCAGTTTCGAACCGACACCTGAAGCTTTCTTT. Translating gives CASSFEPTPEAFF.

This clone was detected once. The J gene is TRBJ2-1, the V gene TRBV28; maybe TRBD2 (6 bases). Germline CDR1 and CDR2: MDHEN and SYDVKM. Deletions cut 3 bases from V and 5 bases from J, with 11 bases between. The CDR3 totals 14 residues. The CDR3 nucleotides read TGTGCCAGCAGTTTGGCCGGGGGACACAATGAGCAGTTCTTC. Its protein product is CASSLAGGHNEQFF.